The sequence of this TCR beta chain was determined in a study of metastatic and nonmetastatic thyroid tumors. Study background: Repertoire comparison spanned blood and tumor or nodule tissue of malignant and benign thyroid patients.

TCRdb re-called the PCR reads through MiXCR. The sample contains some 15,000 clones, around 25% of which appear only once. Germline V gene lookup returns CDR1 SGHTS and CDR2 YDEGEE. Trimming stripped 2 bases from V and 1 base from J, with 13 bases between. This CDR3 contains 15 residues. Nobody among the patients had been given any treatment before thyroid surgery. The specimen sequenced was tumor tissue. The TCR comes from a female donor with papillary thyroid cancer or a benign thyroid nodule (not recorded which). Some clones in this sample may be carry-over from other donors' samples. V is TRBV5-8 and J is TRBJ2-7, with D possibly matching TRBD1 (6 bases). The CDR3 bases are TGTGCCAGCAGCTTCCACAGGGTCCATTCCTACGAGCAGTACTTC. Translated, it gives CASSFHRVHSYEQYF.